The present T cell receptor beta chain was sequenced within a study of blood T cell repertoires in COVID-19 (dated by TCRdb to between 2020 and 2021). About the study as a whole: The collaborator samples originated in the United States, Italy and Spain and spanned the acute and convalescent phases of COVID-19. The repertoires were released in a freely available public database intended as a resource for research on the immune response to SARS-CoV-2. The prospective study material was composed of cDNA or gDNA derived from T cells, B-cell-depleted T cells, or PBMCs. Samples were obtained from the ongoing ImmuneRACE study (first 160 participants) and from about 1,300 subjects provided by 6 global collaborators. A de-identified subject ID, COVID-19 status, age in years and sex were almost always included in the sample metadata. Where available, HLA class I and class II types were taken from metadata supplied by the sample provider and were not determined by assay-based typing. Deeply sampled blood TCRbeta repertoires from subjects exposed to, actively infected with, or recovered from COVID-19 were included in the dataset. What the study reported, not specific to this receptor: The amount of clinical and demographic metadata varied by source and participant and was provided uncurated.

TCRbeta CDR3 regions were amplified from genomic DNA by means of the immunoSEQ Assay, a bias-controlled multiplex PCR. In the source study's methods: Nucleated cell counts per sample were estimated from amplification of reference gene primers within the assay. To quantify the absolute abundance of each unique TCRbeta CDR3 rearrangement, sequence reads were collapsed and filtered. For each sample, productive Simpson clonality was calculated as the square root of Simpson's diversity index across productive rearrangements. Not all clones reach the TCRdb copy of this immuneACCESS table, which keeps in-frame sequences only. Checked studies attribute under half of the gap to unresolved V genes and leave the rest unexplained. From that table come the V and J calls and clone size; the DNA was used to work out D and trimming. The sample includes some 140,000 clones, with 70% to 85% observed a single time. The ten largest account for less than 4.5% of the sample.

Taken from cysteine to phenylalanine, the CDR3 has 18 residues. Only CDR3 DNA is held: 54 bases, read in frame from base 1. V trim: 2 bases; J trim: 5 bases; unmatched bases: 9. CDR1 is given as KGHDR and CDR2 as SFDVKD, both from the germline V gene. As to this clone: This clone's antigen is unknown. There are no base qualities to consult, and no much larger clone falls within one base.

Each collaborating institution followed its own protocols to collect whole blood in K2EDTA tubes. For TCRbeta analysis, collaborators shipped samples in one of three forms: frozen whole blood, isolated PBMCs, or DNA extracted from either of those sample types. This receptor chain uses TRBV24-1 and TRBJ2-2, and 11 bases in between align with TRBD1. Input material: peripheral blood. The sequence was collected from a man in his 60s with acute or convalescent COVID-19. The base sequence is TGTGCCACCAGTGATTCTGGACAGGGGGCGAGAAAAACCGGGGAGCTGTTTTTT. Translated, it reads CATSDSGQGARKTGELFF.